This record covers a single T cell receptor beta chain. The record originates from a study of blood T cell repertoires in COVID-19. Assay: immunoSEQ multiplex PCR; the TCRdb copy retains only in-frame clones and omits some. The table records roughly 250,000 clones, approximately 88% of them present only once. CDR1 MNHEY and CDR2 SMNVEV come from the germline V gene (reference sequence). CDR3 length: 13 amino acids. V was pared by 0 bases and J by 3 bases, with 6 bases between. Sequenced material: PBMCs or T cells enriched from blood (not recorded which). This chain links TRBV27 with TRBJ2-7, with D unclear. This receptor was taken from a woman in her thirties or forties with acute COVID-19. The CDR3: CASSLSSIYEQYF. The CDR3 DNA follows: TGTGCCAGCAGTTTATCATCCATCTACGAGCAGTACTTC.